The sequence of this T cell receptor (beta chain) was determined in a study of PD-1 blockade in classical Hodgkin lymphoma. The wider study: Nivolumab 3 mg/kg was given intravenously every 2 weeks.

Whole-study findings and limits: Complete responders matched newly diagnosed patients in baseline diversity.

The table came from immunoSEQ multiplex PCR; TCRdb's copy has only in-frame clones and leaves some out. The table has around 15,000 clones, approximately 91% seen once. Time point denoted: cycle 4 day 1 (C4D1), after more than 5 weeks of nivolumab. There was relapse after autologous stem cell transplantation in every patient, and there was variation in brentuximab vedotin exposure. CD8+ T cells were isolated from thawed PBMCs by magnetic negative selection. Best overall response was complete response, partial response or progressive disease in these relapsed/refractory classical Hodgkin lymphoma patients. In the case of this clone: Its antigen is unknown.

This TCR was sampled from a human donor with classical Hodgkin lymphoma. The input for sequencing was CD8+ T cells from blood, taken before the fourth cycle of nivolumab.

This CDR3 reads CASSFPSNEQFF. The CDR3 nucleotides are TGTGCCAGCAGTTTCCCGAGCAATGAGCAGTTCTTC. V gene TRBV27 combines with J gene TRBJ2-1; D ambiguous. This CDR3 has 12 residues. The germline gives CDR1 MNHEY, CDR2 SMNVEV (reference sequence). V was shortened by 3 bases and J by 6 bases, with 6 bases between the two germline ends.